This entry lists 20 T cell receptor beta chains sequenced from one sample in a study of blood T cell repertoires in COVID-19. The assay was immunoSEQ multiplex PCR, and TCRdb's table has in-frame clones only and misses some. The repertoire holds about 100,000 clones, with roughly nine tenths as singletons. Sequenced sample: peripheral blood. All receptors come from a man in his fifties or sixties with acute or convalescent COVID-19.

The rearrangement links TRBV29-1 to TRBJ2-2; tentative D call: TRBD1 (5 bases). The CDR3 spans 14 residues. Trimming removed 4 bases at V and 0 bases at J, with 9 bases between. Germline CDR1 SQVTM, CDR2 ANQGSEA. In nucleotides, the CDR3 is TGCAGCGTTGGGTCAGGGACGAACACCGGGGAGCTGTTTTTT. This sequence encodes CSVGSGTNTGELFF.

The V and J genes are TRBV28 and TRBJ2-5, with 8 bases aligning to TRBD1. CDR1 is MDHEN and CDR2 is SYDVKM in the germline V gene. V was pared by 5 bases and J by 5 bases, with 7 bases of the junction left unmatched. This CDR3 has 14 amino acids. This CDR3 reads CASSPQGAGETQYF. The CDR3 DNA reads TGTGCCAGCAGTCCCCAGGGGGCGGGGGAGACCCAGTACTTC. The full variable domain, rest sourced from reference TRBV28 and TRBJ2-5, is DVKVTQSSRYLVKRTGEKVFLECVQDMDHENMFWYRQDPGLGLRLIYFSYDVKMKEKGDIPEGYSVSREKKERFSLILESASTNQTSMYLCASSPQGAGETQYFGPGTRLLVL.

CDR3 sequence: CARSSRRELSNQPQHF. Written as DNA, the CDR3 is TGTGCCAGAAGCTCCCGCCGGGAGCTCTCTAATCAGCCCCAGCATTTT. The chain carries TRBV5-3 and TRBJ1-5; D ambiguous. TRBV5-3 is identified as an open reading frame with a role that is uncertain. V was trimmed by 3 bases and J by 4 bases, leaving 17 bases between them. The CDR3 covers 16 residues.

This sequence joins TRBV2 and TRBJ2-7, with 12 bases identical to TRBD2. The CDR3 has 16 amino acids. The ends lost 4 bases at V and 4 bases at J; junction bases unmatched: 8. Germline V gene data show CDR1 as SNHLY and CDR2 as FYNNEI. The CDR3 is CASSALAGGGGYEQYF. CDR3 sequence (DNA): TGTGCCAGCAGTGCACTAGCGGGAGGAGGTGGGTACGAGCAGTACTTC.

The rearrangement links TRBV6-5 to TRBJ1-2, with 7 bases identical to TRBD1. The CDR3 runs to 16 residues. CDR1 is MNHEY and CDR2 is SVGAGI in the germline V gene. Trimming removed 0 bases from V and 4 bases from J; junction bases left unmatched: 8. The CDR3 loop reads CASSYSTGESSYGYTF. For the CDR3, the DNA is TGTGCCAGCAGTTACTCAACAGGGGAAAGTAGCTATGGCTACACCTTC.

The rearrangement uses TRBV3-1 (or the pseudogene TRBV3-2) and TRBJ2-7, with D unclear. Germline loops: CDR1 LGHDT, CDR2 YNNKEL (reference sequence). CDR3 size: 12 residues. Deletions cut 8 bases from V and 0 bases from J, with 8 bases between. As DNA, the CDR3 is TGTGCCAGCCGCGCGGCCTCCTACGAGCAGTACTTC. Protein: CASRAASYEQYF.

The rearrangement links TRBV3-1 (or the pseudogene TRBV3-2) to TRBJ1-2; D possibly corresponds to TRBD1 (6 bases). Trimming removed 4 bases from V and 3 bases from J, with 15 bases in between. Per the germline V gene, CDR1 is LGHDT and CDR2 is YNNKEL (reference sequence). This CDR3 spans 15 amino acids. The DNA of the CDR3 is TGTGCCAGCAGCCGTGGGGGCGGTATGGACTATGGCTACACCTTC. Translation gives CASSRGGGMDYGYTF.

Written as DNA, the CDR3 is TGTGCCAGCAGCTTGTTTGGGCAAAGTTGGAATGAGCAGTTCTTC. Protein product: CASSLFGQSWNEQFF. The chain employs TRBV5-5 and TRBJ2-1; D gene unclear. V was cut by 1 base and J by 7 bases, with 15 bases left in between. CDR1 and CDR2 from the germline V gene are SGHKS and YYEKEE (reference sequence). CDR3 length equals 15 residues.

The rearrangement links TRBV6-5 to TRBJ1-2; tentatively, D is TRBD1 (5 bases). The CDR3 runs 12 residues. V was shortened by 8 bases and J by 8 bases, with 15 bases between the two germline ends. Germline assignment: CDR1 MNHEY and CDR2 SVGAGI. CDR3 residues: CASWDSSWGYTF. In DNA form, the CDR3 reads TGTGCCAGCTGGGACTCAAGCTGGGGCTACACCTTC.

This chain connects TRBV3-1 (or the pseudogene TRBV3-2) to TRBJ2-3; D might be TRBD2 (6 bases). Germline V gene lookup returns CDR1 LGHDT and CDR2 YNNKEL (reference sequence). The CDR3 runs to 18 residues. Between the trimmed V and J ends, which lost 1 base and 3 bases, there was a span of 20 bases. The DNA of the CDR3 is TGTGCCAGCAGCCAAGTTTTGCAGGGCGATGCGGGAACAGATACGCAGTATTTT. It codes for CASSQVLQGDAGTDTQYF.

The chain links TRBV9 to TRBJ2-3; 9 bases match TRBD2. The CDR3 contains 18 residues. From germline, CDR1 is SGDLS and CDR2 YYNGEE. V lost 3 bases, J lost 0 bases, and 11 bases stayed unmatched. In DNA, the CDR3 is TGTGCCAGCAGCGCCGCCGTTTCCACTAGCGGGAGCACAGATACGCAGTATTTT. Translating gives CASSAAVSTSGSTDTQYF.

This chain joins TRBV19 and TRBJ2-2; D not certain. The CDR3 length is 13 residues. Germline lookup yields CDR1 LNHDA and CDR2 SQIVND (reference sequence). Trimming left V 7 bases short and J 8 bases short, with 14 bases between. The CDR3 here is CASMGQAVGELFF. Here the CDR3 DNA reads TGTGCCAGTATGGGCCAGGCAGTGGGGGAGCTGTTTTTT.

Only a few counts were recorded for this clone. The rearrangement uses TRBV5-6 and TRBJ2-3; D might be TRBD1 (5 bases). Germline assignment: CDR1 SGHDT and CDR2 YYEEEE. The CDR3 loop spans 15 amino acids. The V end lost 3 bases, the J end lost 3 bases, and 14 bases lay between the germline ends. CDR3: CASSSVGPATDTQYF. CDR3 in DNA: TGTGCCAGCAGCTCGGTGGGGCCAGCGACAGATACGCAGTATTTT.

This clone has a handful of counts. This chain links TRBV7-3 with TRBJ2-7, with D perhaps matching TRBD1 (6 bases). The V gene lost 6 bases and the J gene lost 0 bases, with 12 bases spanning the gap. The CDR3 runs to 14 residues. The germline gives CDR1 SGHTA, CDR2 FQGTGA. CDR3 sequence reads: CASSPDRSSYEQYF. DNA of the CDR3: TGTGCCAGCAGTCCCGACAGGAGCTCCTACGAGCAGTACTTC. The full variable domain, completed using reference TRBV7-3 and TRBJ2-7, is GAGVSQTPSNKVTEKGKYVELRCDPISGHTALYWYRQSLGQGPEFLIYFQGTGAADDSGLPNDRFFAVRPEGSVSTLKIQRTERGDSAVYLCASSPDRSSYEQYFGPGTRLTVT.

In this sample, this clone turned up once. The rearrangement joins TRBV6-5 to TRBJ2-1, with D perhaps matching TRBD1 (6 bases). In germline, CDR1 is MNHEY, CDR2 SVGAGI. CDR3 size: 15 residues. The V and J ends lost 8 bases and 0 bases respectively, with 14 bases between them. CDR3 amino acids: CASDQGKGSYNEQFF. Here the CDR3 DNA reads TGTGCCAGCGACCAGGGGAAAGGCTCCTACAATGAGCAGTTCTTC.

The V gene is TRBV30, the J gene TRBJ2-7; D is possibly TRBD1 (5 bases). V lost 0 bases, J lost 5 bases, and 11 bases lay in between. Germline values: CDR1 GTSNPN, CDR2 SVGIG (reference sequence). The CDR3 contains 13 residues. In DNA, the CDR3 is TGTGCCTGGAGTGTTGGCAGGGAAGACGAGCAGTACTTC. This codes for CAWSVGREDEQYF. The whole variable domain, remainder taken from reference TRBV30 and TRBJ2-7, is SQTIHQWPATLVQPVGSPLSLECTVEGTSNPNLYWYRQAAGRGLQLLFYSVGIGQISSEVPQNLSASRPQDRQFILSSKKLLLSDSGFYLCAWSVGREDEQYFGPGTRLTVT.

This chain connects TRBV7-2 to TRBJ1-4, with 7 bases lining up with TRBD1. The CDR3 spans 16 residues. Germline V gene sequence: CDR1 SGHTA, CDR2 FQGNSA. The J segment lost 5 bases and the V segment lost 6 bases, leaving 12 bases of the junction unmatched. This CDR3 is CASSSWIEGGNEKLFF. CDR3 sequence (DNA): TGTGCCAGCAGTTCCTGGATAGAAGGGGGCAATGAAAAACTGTTTTTT.

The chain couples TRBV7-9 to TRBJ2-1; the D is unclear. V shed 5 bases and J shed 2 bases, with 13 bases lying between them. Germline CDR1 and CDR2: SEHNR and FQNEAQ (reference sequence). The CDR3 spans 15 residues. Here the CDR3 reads CASSPGLGPYNEQFF. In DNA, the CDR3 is TGTGCCAGCAGCCCCGGGTTAGGTCCCTACAATGAGCAGTTCTTC.

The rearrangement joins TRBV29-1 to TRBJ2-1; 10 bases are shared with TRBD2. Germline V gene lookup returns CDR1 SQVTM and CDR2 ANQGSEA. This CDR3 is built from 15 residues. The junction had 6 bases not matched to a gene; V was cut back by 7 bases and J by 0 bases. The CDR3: CSGTSSGSSYNEQFF. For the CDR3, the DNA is TGCAGCGGGACTTCTAGCGGGAGCTCCTACAATGAGCAGTTCTTC.

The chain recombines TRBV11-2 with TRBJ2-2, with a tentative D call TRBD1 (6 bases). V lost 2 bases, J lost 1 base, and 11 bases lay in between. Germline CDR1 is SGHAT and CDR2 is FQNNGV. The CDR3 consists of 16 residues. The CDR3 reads CASSLMTGRNTGELFF. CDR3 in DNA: TGTGCCAGCAGCTTAATGACAGGAAGGAACACCGGGGAGCTGTTTTTT.